This TCR beta chain is drawn from a study of CD8+ T cells in alopecia areata. About the research overall: In an open-label trial, patients got 5 to 10 mg tofacitinib twice daily. Study-wide results and limits: Alphabeta T cells residing in normal skin are also sequenced in scalp samples. Because one nonresponder was included, the link of baseline CD8+ expansion to response is considered uncertain.

Treatment meaning: oral pan-JAK inhibitor, 5-10 mg twice daily. This clone was seen a handful of times. Antigen unknown. The CDR3 covers 13 residues. V was trimmed by 0 bases and J by 10 bases, leaving 13 bases between them. Germline loops: CDR1 SGDLS, CDR2 YYNGEE. As the sequencing template, cDNA was produced by extracting RNA and reverse transcribing it. Libraries were prepared by immunoSEQ multiplex PCR; TCRdb keeps only in-frame clonotypes and omits some of them. The table lists 150,000 to 200,000 clones, roughly 46% of them singletons, with around 10% in the top ten. The receptor was derived from a human donor with alopecia areata. V usage is TRBV9 and J usage is TRBJ1-2, with D hard to call. Material: CD8+ T cells sorted from blood, obtained at week 52, from a patient treated with tofacitinib. The CDR3 loop reads CASSVVSTIDYTF. In DNA, the CDR3 is TGTGCCAGCAGCGTAGTCTCCACTATTGACTACACCTTC.